The 10 T cell receptor beta chains below come from one sample, sequenced in a study of cytomegalovirus exposure and HLA in healthy donors. PCR amplification relied on 60 Vbeta primers (plus 13 Jbeta primers). TCRdb keeps only in-frame clones here, not all; method: immunoSEQ multiplex PCR. The table shows 120,000 to 150,000 clones, with over 75% occurring only once. The material sequenced was PBMCs. The receptors derive from a woman younger than 45 in good health and CMV-seronegative.

This sequence joins TRBV7-9 and TRBJ2-7, with a possible D match to TRBD2 (7 bases). Germline V lookup: CDR1 SEHNR, CDR2 FQNEAQ (reference sequence). The CDR3 length is 13 residues. The V gene lost 7 bases and the J gene lost 1 base, with 11 bases spanning the gap. CDR3 loop: CASTRGASYEQYF. The DNA of the CDR3 is TGTGCCAGCACCCGGGGGGCTTCCTACGAGCAGTACTTC.

The CDR3 region is CASSASGNNQPQHF. CDR3 in DNA: TGTGCCAGCAGTGCGAGCGGAAACAATCAGCCCCAGCATTTT. The chain recombines TRBV6-1 with TRBJ1-5; D unclear. This CDR3 has 14 residues. Germline V gene lookup returns CDR1 MNHNS and CDR2 SASEGT. The ends were cut back, 4 bases at V and 3 bases at J, with 10 bases in the middle.

In its sample, this clone was seen a few times. The rearrangement links TRBV6-1 to TRBJ2-7; the D gene is possibly TRBD1 (6 bases). The V end was cut by 6 bases, the J end by 1 base, with 16 bases between. Per germline, CDR1 MNHNS and CDR2 SASEGT. This CDR3 spans 15 amino acids. The CDR3 loop is CASRVDRGTSYEQYF. CDR3 bases: TGTGCCAGCAGGGTAGACCGAGGGACATCCTACGAGCAGTACTTC.

The gene calls are TRBV4-3 and TRBJ2-1, with D possibly TRBD2 on 6 matching bases. Germline assignment: CDR1 LGHNA and CDR2 YSLEER. CDR3 length: 16 residues. Trimming stripped 0 bases from V and 8 bases from J, with 17 bases between. As DNA, the CDR3 is TGCGCCAGCAGCCAAGATCCATTGGCTCGCGGGGATGAGCAGTTCTTC. This translates into CASSQDPLARGDEQFF.

This clone turned up a few times. The CDR3 sequence is CASSQALNTDTQYF. The CDR3 DNA sequence: TGCGCCAGCAGCCAGGCCCTCAACACAGATACGCAGTATTTT. The rearrangement links TRBV4-3 to TRBJ2-3; D is unclear. Germline CDR1 LGHNA, CDR2 YSLEER. There are 14 residues in the CDR3. Trimming took 3 bases from V and 2 from J, leaving 9 bases between them.

This clone was detected only a few times. The CDR3 DNA sequence: TGTGCCAGCACGGGAGGTACCGGGGAGCTGTTTTTT. This sequence encodes CASTGGTGELFF. The chain recombines TRBV2 with TRBJ2-2, with 7 nucleotides matching TRBD2. CDR1 and CDR2 from the germline V gene are SNHLY and FYNNEI. The CDR3 consists of 12 residues. J lost 5 bases, V lost 7 bases, and 1 base had no gene match.

The V gene is TRBV7-2, the J gene TRBJ2-4; 9 nucleotides match TRBD2. CDR1 SGHTA and CDR2 FQGNSA come from the germline V gene. V shed 4 bases, J shed 6 bases, and the junction held 10 bases outside the gene matches. This CDR3 comprises 16 residues. The DNA for the CDR3 is TGTGCCAGCAGCTACCTTTTAGCGGGAGAACTAAACATTCAGTACTTC. Protein sequence: CASSYLLAGELNIQYF.

This clone came up many times. V is TRBV6-6 and J is TRBJ1-1, with a tentative D call TRBD1 (6 bases). V lost 2 bases, J lost 2 bases, and 15 bases lay in between. Germline CDR1 reads MNHNY; CDR2 reads SVGAGI (reference sequence). The CDR3 has 16 residues. The CDR3, as DNA: TGTGCCAGCAGTTACGACGACAGGCTAATCAACACTGAAGCTTTCTTT. Its protein product is CASSYDDRLINTEAFF.

This clone came up once. The chain uses TRBV15 and TRBJ1-1, with D possibly being TRBD1 (6 bases). The length of the CDR3 is 15 residues. Germline values: CDR1 LNHNV, CDR2 YYDKDF (reference sequence). The V and J ends lost 3 bases and 5 bases respectively, with 16 bases between them. CDR3 DNA sequence: TGTGCCACCAGCAGGGAACCTGGGGGCTATACTGAAGCTTTCTTT. It translates to CATSREPGGYTEAFF. Combining the CDR3 with reference TRBV15 and TRBJ1-1 gives the whole variable domain DAMVIQNPRYQVTQFGKPVTLSCSQTLNHNVMYWYQQKSSQAPKLLFHYYDKDFNNEADTPDNFQSRRPNTSFCFLDIRSPGLGDTAMYLCATSREPGGYTEAFFGQGTRLTVV.

The rearrangement uses TRBV9 and TRBJ2-2; 9 bases line up with TRBD1. The CDR3 has 15 residues. V shed 4 bases, J shed 3 bases, and the junction held 4 bases outside the gene matches. From germline, CDR1 is SGDLS and CDR2 YYNGEE. The CDR3, as DNA: TGTGCCAGCAGCACAGGGGGCAGGGACACCGGGGAGCTGTTTTTT. Residues: CASSTGGRDTGELFF.